A selection of T cell receptor beta chains follows, all from one sample in a study of PD-L1 blockade in urothelial cancer. Libraries were prepared by immunoSEQ multiplex PCR; TCRdb keeps only in-frame clonotypes and omits some of them. The sample contains approximately 50,000 clones, more than 75% of which appear only once. Material: PBMCs, obtained around atezolizumab (anti-PD-L1) treatment. The receptors shown here come from a man aged 50 or older with urothelial cancer. Each CDR3 is given with its conserved first and last residue. The order of the fields is D gene, J gene, V gene, clone size, CDR3 protein, CDR3 DNA. The D gene is left open where the match is weak. The size of a clone is reported for some rows only, either as once, few or many, or as a class for expanded clones.

D: NA; J: TRBJ2-7; V: TRBV5-1; size: NA; CDR3: CASSWGGSVAYEQYF; DNA: TGCGCCAGCAGCTGGGGTGGTAGCGTCGCCTACGAGCAGTACTTC
D: TRBD1; J: TRBJ2-1; V: TRBV10-3; size: NA; CDR3: CAIGRQGSYNEQFF; DNA: TGTGCCATCGGACGACAGGGATCCTACAATGAGCAGTTCTTC
D: NA; J: TRBJ2-5; V: TRBV5-1; size: few; CDR3: CASSAGLRAQYF; DNA: TGCGCCAGCAGCGCGGGCTTGCGAGCCCAGTACTTC
D: NA; J: TRBJ1-2; V: TRBV7-8; size: many; CDR3: CASSLAGTNYGYTF; DNA: TGTGCCAGCAGCTTAGCGGGGACAAACTATGGCTACACCTTC
D: TRBD1; J: TRBJ1-3; V: TRBV19; size: few; CDR3: CASSDGQGAGNTIYF; DNA: TGTGCCAGTAGTGACGGACAGGGTGCCGGAAACACCATATATTTT
D: NA; J: TRBJ1-2; V: TRBV30; size: once; CDR3: CAWSLTGKHGYTF; DNA: TGTGCCTGGAGTTTAACAGGGAAGCATGGCTACACCTTC
D: NA; J: TRBJ1-1; V: TRBV2; size: NA; CDR3: CASTSDRETFF; DNA: TGTGCCAGCACTTCGGACAGAGAAACTTTCTTT
D: TRBD1; J: TRBJ2-5; V: TRBV11-2; size: once; CDR3: CASSLGTGPLYQETQYF; DNA: TGTGCCAGCAGCTTAGGGACAGGCCCATTGTACCAAGAGACCCAGTACTTC
D: TRBD2; J: TRBJ2-3; V: TRBV5-1; size: NA; CDR3: CASSLAVGLAGSRGGSDTQYF; DNA: TGCGCCAGCAGCTTGGCCGTCGGACTAGCGGGATCCAGAGGGGGTTCAGATACGCAGTATTTT
D: TRBD1; J: TRBJ1-4; V: TRBV7-9; size: NA; CDR3: CASSSDRDEANEKLFF; DNA: TGTGCCAGCAGCTCGGACAGGGACGAAGCTAATGAAAAACTGTTTTTT
D: NA; J: TRBJ2-2; V: TRBV5-6; size: NA; CDR3: CASSLGVGSTGELFF; DNA: TGTGCCAGCAGCTTGGGGGTCGGGAGTACCGGGGAGCTGTTTTTT
D: NA; J: TRBJ1-1; V: TRBV18; size: NA; CDR3: CASSPGRPTSNTEAFF; DNA: TGTGCCAGCTCACCGGGTCGTCCGACATCGAACACTGAAGCTTTCTTT
D: NA; J: TRBJ2-1; V: TRBV18; size: NA; CDR3: CASSPTRGIEFYNEQFF; DNA: TGTGCCAGCTCACCCACCAGAGGGATTGAGTTCTACAATGAGCAGTTCTTC
D: NA; J: TRBJ2-5; V: TRBV29-1; size: NA; CDR3: CSVVRDEGTQYF; DNA: TGCAGCGTTGTGCGGGACGAAGGGACCCAGTACTTC
D: NA; J: TRBJ2-2; V: TRBV28; size: NA; CDR3: CASQSVTGELFF; DNA: TGTGCCAGCCAATCGGTCACCGGGGAGCTGTTTTTT
D: NA; J: TRBJ1-1; V: TRBV7-3; size: few; CDR3: CASRYRYRATEAFF; DNA: TGTGCCAGCAGATACAGGTACCGGGCGACTGAAGCTTTCTTT
D: NA; J: TRBJ1-4; V: TRBV28; size: NA; CDR3: CASSLWVPRAANEKLFF; DNA: TGTGCCAGCAGTTTATGGGTCCCCAGGGCAGCTAATGAAAAACTGTTTTTT
D: TRBD1; J: TRBJ1-5; V: TRBV4-2; size: NA; CDR3: CASSRDRDVDPQHF; DNA: TGTGCCAGCAGCAGAGACAGGGACGTAGATCCCCAGCATTTT
D: NA; J: TRBJ2-1; V: TRBV30; size: NA; CDR3: CAWRDQALSYNEQFF; DNA: TGTGCCTGGAGGGATCAGGCTCTCTCCTACAATGAGCAGTTCTTC
D: TRBD1; J: TRBJ2-1; V: TRBV5-1; size: once; CDR3: CASTTGGTGSVNEQFF; DNA: TGCGCCAGCACGACAGGGGGGACAGGGTCTGTCAATGAGCAGTTCTTC
D: TRBD2; J: TRBJ2-1; V: TRBV5-6; size: few; CDR3: CASSLGLAGGWEFF; DNA: TGTGCCAGCAGCTTGGGACTAGCGGGGGGTTGGGAGTTCTTC
D: NA; J: TRBJ1-2; V: TRBV6-5; size: few; CDR3: CASSYLQNNGYTF; DNA: TGTGCCAGCAGTTACTTACAGAACAATGGCTACACCTTC
D: TRBD2; J: TRBJ2-1; V: TRBV5-4; size: NA; CDR3: CASSLAMGLAGNEQFF; DNA: TGTGCCAGCAGCTTGGCCATGGGACTAGCGGGCAATGAGCAGTTCTTC
D: NA; J: TRBJ1-2; V: TRBV19; size: once; CDR3: CASSPTQGRLGGYTF; DNA: TGTGCCAGTAGCCCGACCCAGGGGCGTTTAGGTGGCTACACCTTC
D: TRBD1; J: TRBJ1-2; V: TRBV19; size: NA; CDR3: CASSTGTGAYGYTF; DNA: TGTGCCAGTAGTACCGGGACAGGGGCTTATGGCTACACCTTC
D: TRBD1; J: TRBJ2-4; V: TRBV11-2; size: NA; CDR3: CASSLFGQGWDIQYF; DNA: TGTGCCAGCAGCTTATTTGGACAGGGATGGGACATTCAGTACTTC
D: TRBD1; J: TRBJ1-1; V: TRBV19; size: NA; CDR3: CASRPGQGDYTEAFF; DNA: TGTGCCAGTAGGCCGGGACAGGGGGATTACACTGAAGCTTTCTTT
D: NA; J: TRBJ1-1; V: TRBV5-4; size: NA; CDR3: CASSLDRLQNTEAFF; DNA: TGTGCCAGCAGCTTGGACAGGCTCCAGAACACTGAAGCTTTCTTT
D: TRBD2; J: TRBJ2-5; V: TRBV12-5; size: NA; CDR3: CASGSASGLAGGETQYF; DNA: TGTGCTAGTGGCTCCGCCTCGGGACTAGCGGGGGGAGAGACCCAGTACTTC
D: NA; J: TRBJ2-3; V: TRBV5-1; size: once; CDR3: CASSLGRGTDTDTQYF; DNA: TGCGCCAGCAGCCTAGGCCGGGGGACTGACACAGATACGCAGTATTTT
D: NA; J: TRBJ2-1; V: TRBV29-1; size: NA; CDR3: CSVGRQGSIYNEQFF; DNA: TGCAGCGTTGGGCGGCAGGGGTCAATCTACAATGAGCAGTTCTTC
D: TRBD2; J: TRBJ2-5; V: TRBV9; size: NA; CDR3: CASSVPTLAEKETQYF; DNA: TGTGCCAGCAGCGTACCTACCCTAGCGGAGAAAGAGACCCAGTACTTC
D: TRBD2; J: TRBJ2-2; V: TRBV28; size: NA; CDR3: CASSWGLAGGPANTGELFF; DNA: TGTGCCAGCAGTTGGGGACTAGCGGGGGGGCCTGCGAACACCGGGGAGCTGTTTTTT
D: TRBD1; J: TRBJ2-2; V: TRBV28; size: NA; CDR3: CASSLGQGALTGELFF; DNA: TGTGCCAGCAGTTTAGGACAGGGGGCGTTGACCGGGGAGCTGTTTTTT
D: NA; J: TRBJ1-6; V: TRBV2; size: NA; CDR3: CASKLGPNSPLHF; DNA: TGTGCCAGCAAGCTGGGCCCTAATTCACCCCTCCACTTT
D: NA; J: TRBJ1-2; V: TRBV6-5; size: NA; CDR3: CASSYSGGRGRGYTF; DNA: TGTGCCAGCAGTTACTCGGGCGGGAGGGGAAGAGGCTACACCTTC
D: TRBD1; J: TRBJ1-6; V: TRBV6-1; size: NA; CDR3: CASSELPPRTGERSPLHF; DNA: TGTGCCAGCAGTGAGCTCCCCCCTAGGACAGGAGAAAGGTCACCCCTCCACTTT
D: NA; J: TRBJ2-5; V: TRBV7-3; size: NA; CDR3: CASSFNGGSSIETQYF; DNA: TGTGCCAGCAGCTTCAATGGAGGCAGCTCAATAGAGACCCAGTACTTC
D: TRBD2; J: TRBJ2-3; V: TRBV19; size: NA; CDR3: CASSISSGSATDTQYF; DNA: TGTGCCAGTAGTATTTCTAGCGGGAGCGCTACAGATACGCAGTATTTT
D: NA; J: TRBJ2-5; V: TRBV7-3; size: NA; CDR3: CASSLIGGRQETQYF; DNA: TGTGCCAGCAGCTTAATAGGGGGTCGGCAAGAGACCCAGTACTTC
D: TRBD1; J: TRBJ1-1; V: TRBV28; size: NA; CDR3: CASSPPGTGDTEAFF; DNA: TGTGCCAGCAGTCCTCCCGGGACAGGGGACACTGAAGCTTTCTTT